The next 5 T cell receptor beta chains were all read from a single sample in a study of cytomegalovirus exposure and HLA in healthy donors. PCR was performed using 60 Vbeta and 13 Jbeta primers. This table comes from immunoSEQ multiplex PCR, and its TCRdb copy is limited to in-frame clones, with some not included. Here the sample spans more than 30,000 clones, roughly two thirds being singletons. The sequencing input was PBMCs. The receptors originated from a man aged 35 to 55 in good health and CMV-seropositive.

The genes are TRBV7-7 and TRBJ2-1, with TRBD2 identical over 9 bases. The J segment lost 8 bases and the V segment lost 4 bases, leaving 12 bases of the junction unmatched. Per the germline V gene, CDR1 is SSHAT and CDR2 is FNYEAQ (reference sequence). This CDR3 is built from 16 residues. As DNA, the CDR3 is TGTGCCAGCAGCTCAAGGGCGGGGGGGCCGGGGGATGAGCAGTTCTTC. Its translation: CASSSRAGGPGDEQFF.

This clone was counted a few times. The genes are TRBV6-4 and TRBJ2-7, with 12 positions matching TRBD1. J was trimmed by 4 bases and V by 3 bases; bases with no gene match: 1. Germline V gene data show CDR1 as MRHNA and CDR2 as SNTAGT. The CDR3 extends over 14 amino acids. As DNA, the CDR3 is TGTGCCAGCAGTGAGGGACAGGGGGCTTACGAGCAGTACTTC. Residues: CASSEGQGAYEQYF.

This chain's CDR3 is CASSGGTGRTEAFF. The DNA of the CDR3 is TGTGCCAGCAGCGGCGGGACAGGGAGAACTGAAGCTTTCTTT. The chain recombines TRBV9 with TRBJ1-1, with 9 positions matching TRBD1. The length of the CDR3 is 14 residues. Germline lookup yields CDR1 SGDLS and CDR2 YYNGEE. Trimming cost V 3 bases and J 5 bases; bases outside gene matches: 5.

CDR3 nucleotide sequence: TGTGCCAGCAGTTTATCCGGGACTCCCTACGAGCAGTACTTC. As protein: CASSLSGTPYEQYF. V usage is TRBV28 and J usage is TRBJ2-5; D is perhaps TRBD2 (6 bases). The J call may be in error: the DNA end matches TRBJ2-7 better. The germline V gene has CDR1 MDHEN and CDR2 SYDVKM. This CDR3 has 14 amino acids.

The rearrangement links TRBV7-9 to TRBJ2-7, with 8 bases lining up with TRBD2. The V gene end was trimmed by 5 bases and the J gene end by 2 bases; junction bases not matched to a gene: 11. The CDR3 sequence is 16 residues long. Germline V gene lookup returns CDR1 SEHNR and CDR2 FQNEAQ (reference sequence). The CDR3 reads CASSPSSGAHTYEQYF. Written as DNA, the CDR3 is TGTGCCAGCAGCCCAAGTAGCGGGGCCCATACCTACGAGCAGTACTTC. The variable domain in full, completed from reference TRBV7-9 and TRBJ2-7, reads DTGVSQNPRHKITKRGQNVTFRCDPISEHNRLYWYRQTLGQGPEFLTYFQNEAQLEKSRLLSDRFSAERPKGSFSTLEIQRTEQGDSAMYLCASSPSSGAHTYEQYFGPGTRLTVT.